These 27 T cell receptor beta chains were all obtained from the same sample, sequenced in a study of blood T cell repertoires in COVID-19. Measured with immunoSEQ multiplex PCR; TCRdb has only the in-frame clones, and not every one. The profile shows approximately 250,000 clones, approximately 87% of them singletons. The sequencing input was peripheral blood. These receptors all come from a man aged 55 to 70 who had recovered from COVID-19.

The genes are TRBV28 and TRBJ2-3, with D possibly being TRBD2 (7 bases). CDR3 size: 14 residues. V was cut by 3 bases and J by 13 bases, with 20 bases left in between. In germline, CDR1 is MDHEN, CDR2 SYDVKM. The CDR3 reads CASSLRGGPGSEYF. The CDR3 DNA sequence: TGTGCCAGCAGTTTGAGGGGGGGGCCGGGGTCAGAGTATTTT.

V is TRBV7-9 and J is TRBJ1-1; D perhaps matches TRBD1 (5 bases). V gave up 4 bases and J gave up 0 bases, with 12 bases separating them. Germline V gene sequence: CDR1 SEHNR, CDR2 FQNEAQ (reference sequence). The length of the CDR3 is 15 residues. CDR3 sequence reads: CASSSLGGLNTEAFF. The CDR3 DNA is TGTGCCAGCAGCTCCCTGGGGGGATTGAACACTGAAGCTTTCTTT.

V usage is TRBV5-6 and J usage is TRBJ1-6; no clear D gene. The V end was cut by 4 bases, the J end by 6 bases, with 14 bases between. The V gene's germline CDR1 is SGHDT and CDR2 YYEEEE. This CDR3 has 15 residues. The CDR3 spells CASSPTDFSNSPLHF. Here the CDR3 DNA reads TGTGCCAGCAGCCCGACTGACTTTAGTAATTCACCCCTCCACTTT.

The chain employs TRBV30 and TRBJ2-1; the D gene is possibly TRBD1 (5 bases). The CDR3 consists of 14 residues. V was shortened by 4 bases and J by 0 bases, with 10 bases between the two germline ends. Germline CDR1 reads GTSNPN; CDR2 reads SVGIG (reference sequence). The DNA of the CDR3 is TGTGCCTGGACCCGACAGCCCTCCTACAATGAGCAGTTCTTC. Translated, it gives CAWTRQPSYNEQFF.

The chain recombines TRBV6-6 with TRBJ2-7; a possible D gene is TRBD2 (5 bases). The CDR3 has 19 amino acids. Germline lookup yields CDR1 MNHNY and CDR2 SVGAGI (reference sequence). The V and J ends lost 5 bases and 2 bases respectively, with 28 bases between them. CDR3 bases: TGTGCCAGCAGTCAAAGGAGGACCGCTGGGGAGTCCACCCCCTACGAGCAGTACTTC. This translates into CASSQRRTAGESTPYEQYF.

This chain uses TRBV5-1 with TRBJ2-1, with TRBD1 matching 7 bases. CDR3 length: 14 residues. V shed 4 bases and J 6 bases; nucleotides not matched to a gene: 7. CDR1 and CDR2 (germline): SGHRS, YFSETQ. The CDR3 DNA sequence: TGCGCCAGCAGCGTGACAGGGTTGGTCAATGAGCAGTTCTTC. This encodes CASSVTGLVNEQFF.

J is TRBJ2-5 and V is TRBV7-9, with no clear D. The CDR3 has 14 amino acids. The germline V and J ends were trimmed by 0 bases and 2 bases, with 7 bases remaining between them. The V gene's germline CDR1 is SEHNR and CDR2 FQNEAQ (reference sequence). The CDR3 here is CASSLASYQETQYF. CDR3 coding DNA: TGTGCCAGCAGCTTAGCGAGTTATCAAGAGACCCAGTACTTC.

The V gene is TRBV5-4, the J gene TRBJ2-3; D is uncertain. The CDR3 spans 15 residues. V shed 1 base and J shed 0 bases, with 9 bases lying between them. The germline V gene has CDR1 SGHNT and CDR2 YYREEE (reference sequence). CDR3 in amino acids: CASSLKSTSTDTQYF. The CDR3, as DNA: TGTGCCAGCAGCTTGAAGTCCACTAGCACAGATACGCAGTATTTT.

This clone was observed a single time. The V and J genes are TRBV28 and TRBJ2-1; 14 nucleotides align to TRBD2. CDR1 is MDHEN and CDR2 is SYDVKM in the germline V gene. This CDR3 is 20 amino acids long. J gave up 0 bases and V 4 bases, and 11 bases lay outside the gene matches. DNA for the CDR3: TGTGCCAGCAGTTCCCAGGGACTAGCGGGGGCCGAACTCTCCTACAATGAGCAGTTCTTC. It translates to CASSSQGLAGAELSYNEQFF.

V gene TRBV5-1 combines with J gene TRBJ2-1; a possible D gene is TRBD1 (6 bases). Germline V gene data show CDR1 as SGHRS and CDR2 as YFSETQ. The V gene lost 2 bases and the J gene lost 8 bases, with 17 bases spanning the gap. The CDR3 totals 15 residues. The CDR3 nucleotides are TGCGCCAGCAGCTTATCGCCTCAGGGGTTTGATGAGCAGTTCTTC. This codes for CASSLSPQGFDEQFF.

This chain links TRBV5-6 with TRBJ1-2, with no clear D. Germline-derived CDR1 and CDR2 are SGHDT and YYEEEE. This CDR3 has 13 amino acids. Trimming stripped 4 bases from V and 7 bases from J, with 14 bases between. Written as DNA, the CDR3 is TGTGCCAGCAGCCCGGGTCTAGTGGGTGGCTACACCTTC. Protein product: CASSPGLVGGYTF.

This clone occurred a few times. The rearrangement uses TRBV11-2 and TRBJ2-7; D is perhaps TRBD1 (5 bases). The CDR3 has 14 amino acids. Germline assignment: CDR1 SGHAT and CDR2 FQNNGV. Trimming removed 5 bases at V and 6 bases at J, with 17 bases between. This chain's CDR3 is CASSRRGGPLEQYF. The DNA of the CDR3 is TGTGCCAGCAGCCGAAGGGGTGGGCCCCTCGAGCAGTACTTC.

The chain recombines TRBV7-6 with TRBJ2-7, with D maybe TRBD1 (6 bases). Per the germline V gene, CDR1 is SGHVS and CDR2 is FNYEAQ. V gave up 5 bases and J gave up 0 bases, with 17 bases separating them. This CDR3 has 16 amino acids. Here the CDR3 reads CASSPERTGSSYEQYF. The CDR3 DNA follows: TGTGCCAGCAGCCCCGAAAGAACAGGGAGCTCCTACGAGCAGTACTTC.

The gene calls are TRBV3-1 (or the pseudogene TRBV3-2) and TRBJ1-2; 7 bases are a match to TRBD1. V lost 0 bases and J lost 9; bases outside the gene matches: 13. The CDR3 is 16 residues long. Germline loops: CDR1 LGHDT, CDR2 YNNKEL (reference sequence). The CDR3 DNA follows: TGTGCCAGCAGCCAAGACTGGGGACAGATAGCGGTTAGCTACACCTTC. Translating gives CASSQDWGQIAVSYTF.

The genes are TRBV19 and TRBJ2-1; possibly TRBD2 for D (5 bases). V dropped 7 bases and J dropped 5 bases, with 18 bases sitting between them. This CDR3 comprises 15 residues. Germline CDR1 LNHDA, CDR2 SQIVND (reference sequence). As DNA, the CDR3 is TGTGCCAGTAACCGTCTGGATGCGGGTAACAATGAGCAGTTCTTC. It is translated as CASNRLDAGNNEQFF.

The chain employs TRBV4-1 and TRBJ1-1; TRBD1 matches 9 bases. V dropped 2 bases and J dropped 2; count of bases not matched to a gene: 9. This CDR3 contains 17 residues. Germline V gene lookup returns CDR1 MGHRA and CDR2 YSYEKL. CDR3 amino acids: CASSQRQGVWGNTEAFF. The CDR3 DNA sequence: TGCGCCAGCAGCCAACGACAGGGGGTTTGGGGAAACACTGAAGCTTTCTTT.

The rearrangement links TRBV7-8 to TRBJ2-2; the match to TRBD2 covers 11 bases. Trimming removed 5 bases from V and 2 bases from J; junction bases left unmatched: 4. The CDR3 covers 16 residues. Germline lookup yields CDR1 SGHVS and CDR2 FQNEAQ. The CDR3 nucleotides read TGTGCCAGCAGCCCTAGACTAGCGGGAAACACCGGGGAGCTGTTTTTT. Its translation is CASSPRLAGNTGELFF.

In this sample, this clone turned up a few times. The CDR3 protein is CASRGGTGRGNTIYF. CDR3 sequence (DNA): TGCGCCAGCAGGGGCGGGACAGGGCGAGGAAACACCATATATTTT. The chain uses TRBV5-1 and TRBJ1-3; 9 bases match TRBD1. Germline-derived CDR1 and CDR2 are SGHRS and YFSETQ. V shed 5 bases and J 4 bases; nucleotides not matched to a gene: 7. The CDR3 is made up of 15 amino acids.

J is TRBJ2-6 and V is TRBV19, with 11 bases identical to TRBD1. V lost 4 bases to trimming and J lost 0 bases; unmatched junction nucleotides: 5. The CDR3 is 18 amino acids. Germline lookup yields CDR1 LNHDA and CDR2 SQIVND (reference sequence). The CDR3 spells CASSRDRGGISGANVLTF. The CDR3 nucleotides read TGTGCCAGTAGTAGGGACAGGGGGGGAATCTCTGGGGCCAACGTCCTGACTTTC.

The chain employs TRBV19 and TRBJ1-4, with 7 nucleotides matching TRBD1. This CDR3 has 15 residues. The germline CDR1 and CDR2 sequences are LNHDA and SQIVND (reference sequence). Losses at the gene ends were 6 bases for V and 6 bases for J; bases not matched to a gene: 10. This chain's CDR3 is CASSALQGLDEKLFF. CDR3 in DNA: TGTGCCAGTAGCGCTTTACAGGGGCTGGATGAAAAACTGTTTTTT.

J is TRBJ2-1 and V is TRBV5-1, with 13 bases identical to TRBD2. After removal of 3 bases from V and 4 bases from J, the junction contained 7 bases not matched to a gene. The CDR3 sequence is 17 residues long. Per the germline V gene, CDR1 is SGHRS and CDR2 is YFSETQ. CDR3 sequence: CASSSGGLAGTYNEQFF. The CDR3 region has the DNA TGCGCCAGCAGCTCTGGGGGACTAGCGGGGACATACAATGAGCAGTTCTTC.

This clone was counted a few times. This sequence joins TRBV27 and TRBJ2-2; 8 bases are shared with TRBD2. This CDR3 is built from 16 residues. The V gene end was trimmed by 6 bases and the J gene end by 0 bases; junction bases not matched to a gene: 6. Germline CDR1 and CDR2: MNHEY and SMNVEV (reference sequence). Written as DNA, the CDR3 is TGTGCCAGCAGGCACGGGGGGGGAGCGAACACCGGGGAGCTGTTTTTT. The encoded protein is CASRHGGGANTGELFF.

The gene calls are TRBV24-1 and TRBJ2-5; 10 nucleotides agree with TRBD1. CDR3 length: 17 amino acids. The germline V gene encodes CDR1 KGHDR and CDR2 SFDVKD. Germline trimming cut 4 bases from V and 5 bases from J; bases unmatched to any gene: 12. CDR3 DNA: TGTGCCACCAGTGAATCCGGGACAGGGGCTTCGAAGGAGACCCAGTACTTC. It specifies CATSESGTGASKETQYF.

The genes are TRBV4-2 and TRBJ2-7, with TRBD2 matching over 9 bases. The V and J ends lost 8 bases and 5 bases, in that order; junction bases with no gene match: 13. Germline V CDR1 and CDR2: LGHNA, YNFKEQ. The CDR3 has 15 amino acids. The CDR3 protein is CASSAVAGVPHEQYF. The CDR3 region has the DNA TGTGCCAGCTCCGCTGTAGCGGGAGTGCCCCACGAGCAGTACTTC.

The rearrangement links TRBV13 to TRBJ2-1, with 9 bases that match TRBD2. CDR1 is PRHDT and CDR2 is FYEKMQ in the germline V gene (reference sequence). Losses at the gene ends were 5 bases for V and 9 bases for J; bases not matched to a gene: 14. This CDR3 comprises 16 residues. CDR3 in DNA: TGTGCCAGCAGCCCTCCAAGCGGGGGGCCCCACGGTGAGCAGTTCTTC. Translation gives CASSPPSGGPHGEQFF. The full variable domain, its missing parts supplied by reference TRBV13 and TRBJ2-1, is AAGVIQSPRHLIKEKRETATLKCYPIPRHDTVYWYQQGPGQDPQFLISFYEKMQSDKGSIPDRFSAQQFSDYHSELNMSSLELGDSALYFCASSPPSGGPHGEQFFGPGTRLTVL.

CDR3 nucleotides: TGTGCCAGTAGTATCCGGGACAGACCGAATGAAAAACTGTTTTTT. Its protein product is CASSIRDRPNEKLFF. The rearrangement links TRBV19 to TRBJ1-4; 7 nucleotides line up with TRBD1. Looked up from germline, CDR1 is LNHDA and CDR2 is SQIVND (reference sequence). Unmatched junction bases numbered 6, after V lost 3 bases and J lost 5 bases. CDR3 length: 15 residues.

The chain employs TRBV19 and TRBJ1-2, with 7 bases that match TRBD1. The CDR3 covers 15 residues. Trimming took 1 base from V and 7 from J; bases not matched to a gene: 9. CDR1 LNHDA and CDR2 SQIVND come from the germline V gene (reference sequence). CDR3: CASSIGEQGISGYTF. The CDR3 nucleotides are TGTGCCAGTAGTATAGGGGAACAGGGGATCAGTGGCTACACCTTC.